Each of the 22 T cell receptor beta chains below was sequenced from the same sample in a study of neurological immune-mediated disorders. From the 5' RACE reads, TCRdb called clonotypes with MiXCR, one entry per CDR3 protein. The repertoire includes tens of thousands of distinct CDR3 sequences, roughly 4.3% of them detected once, and more than 5% sits in the top ten. Time point noted: longitudinal time-point 3. Sequenced input: PBMCs. The receptors were sampled from a woman aged 60-75 years with multiple sclerosis.

This clonotype was picked up many times. The gene calls are TRBV24-1 and TRBJ2-1; a weak D match, TRBD2 (6 bases). CDR1 and CDR2 (germline): KGHDR, SFDVKD. V lost 0 bases and J lost 14, with 13 bases in between. The CDR3 runs to 13 residues. The CDR3 loop reads CATSDLLNRGEFF. The CDR3 DNA sequence: TGTGCCACCAGTGATTTGTTAAATCGCGGGGAGTTCTTC.

This clonotype was recorded many times. The chain combines TRBV29-1 with TRBJ2-3, with 7 bases fitting TRBD1. Unmatched junction bases numbered 2, after V lost 7 bases and J lost 1 base. Looked up from germline, CDR1 is SQVTM and CDR2 is ANQGSEA. The CDR3 spans 12 residues. DNA of the CDR3: TGCAGCGCCGGACAGGGCACAGATACGCAGTATTTT. It specifies CSAGQGTDTQYF.

This clonotype was observed a handful of times. The gene calls are TRBV18 and TRBJ2-5; 9 bases align to TRBD2. The CDR3 is 15 amino acids. After removal of 5 bases from V and 5 bases from J, the junction contained 9 bases not matched to a gene. Germline values: CDR1 KGHSH, CDR2 LQKENI. CDR3 nucleotide sequence: TGTGCCAGCTCATCGATAGCGGGGGACCGTGAGACCCAGTACTTC. Translated, it gives CASSSIAGDRETQYF.

This clonotype was detected ten times or more. V and J are TRBV6-2 or TRBV6-3 and TRBJ2-1; D perhaps matches TRBD2 (7 bases). The CDR3 length is 18 residues. Germline loops: CDR1 MNHEY, CDR2 SVGEGT. Trimming pared 5 bases from V and 0 bases from J, leaving 20 bases between. DNA for the CDR3: TGTGCCAGCAGTCCGAACCTCCGGGGGGCGAGCTCCTACAATGAGCAGTTCTTC. Translating gives CASSPNLRGASSYNEQFF.

This clonotype was recorded at least ten times. The chain couples TRBV20-1 to TRBJ2-7, with 9 nucleotides matching TRBD1. There are 14 residues in the CDR3. The germline V gene encodes CDR1 DFQATT and CDR2 SNEGSKA (reference sequence). V shed 7 bases, J shed 6 bases, and the junction held 13 bases outside the gene matches. In DNA form, the CDR3 reads TGCAGTGTCACGCCCGGGACAGGGTTCGCCGAGCAGTACTTC. Amino acids: CSVTPGTGFAEQYF.

This clonotype was counted ten times or more. Here the CDR3 DNA reads TGTGCCAGCAGCTTCCTCCCGAGCGGGGGGTCAGATACGCAGTATTTT. Its translation is CASSFLPSGGSDTQYF. The chain employs TRBV5-6 and TRBJ2-3; 9 bases fit TRBD2. With V trimmed by 2 bases and J by 4 bases, 8 bases remained unmatched. From germline, CDR1 is SGHDT and CDR2 YYEEEE. The CDR3 contains 16 residues.

The table lists this clonotype with many counts. The genes are TRBV6-1 and TRBJ2-7; D remains ambiguous. Trimming shortened V by 2 bases and J by 1 base, and 9 bases separated the two germline ends. There are 14 residues in the CDR3. The germline CDR1 and CDR2 sequences are MNHNS and SASEGT. The DNA of the CDR3 is TGTGCCAGCAGTGAATTTGGAATATCCTACGAGCAGTACTTC. Its protein product is CASSEFGISYEQYF.

This clonotype was seen many times. The rearrangement joins TRBV29-1 to TRBJ2-7; D not certain. Deletions cut 4 bases from V and 7 bases from J, with 14 bases between. CDR1 is SQVTM, CDR2 ANQGSEA, per germline. This CDR3 spans 12 amino acids. This CDR3 reads CSVGMVVGEQYF. In DNA form, the CDR3 reads TGCAGCGTTGGGATGGTAGTTGGGGAGCAGTACTTC.

This clonotype was counted many times. This chain links TRBV7-9 with TRBJ1-3; D remains unclear. CDR3 length: 16 residues. V lost 5 bases to trimming and J lost 0 bases, with 14 bases between them. CDR1 SEHNR and CDR2 FQNEAQ come from the germline V gene (reference sequence). The CDR3 sequence is CASSTQTPTSGNTIYF. CDR3 DNA: TGTGCCAGCAGCACCCAGACGCCTACCTCTGGAAACACCATATATTTT.

This clonotype has a count of ten or more. The chain has TRBV6-5 and TRBJ2-5; 15 nucleotides agree with TRBD2. Germline CDR1 reads MNHEY; CDR2 reads SVGAGI. This CDR3 is built from 15 residues. J lost 5 bases, V lost 6 bases, and 4 bases had no gene match. The DNA of the CDR3 is TGTGCCAGCAGACGGACTAGCGGGGGGGCGGAGACCCAGTACTTC. Amino acids: CASRRTSGGAETQYF.

This clonotype was recorded at least ten times. The chain has TRBV5-1 and TRBJ2-1; TRBD2 aligns across 13 bases. Germline CDR1 is SGHRS and CDR2 is YFSETQ. V lost 4 bases, J lost 5 bases, and 3 bases stayed unmatched. The CDR3 length is 15 residues. CDR3 sequence (DNA): TGCGCCAGCAGCAAGACTAGCGGGGGGAACAATGAGCAGTTCTTC. Translating gives CASSKTSGGNNEQFF.

At least ten counts were recorded for this clonotype. The J gene is TRBJ2-3, the V gene TRBV21-1; TRBD2, the table's D call, was not compared with the DNA. TRBV21-1 is a known pseudogene. This CDR3 spans 17 amino acids. CDR3 nucleotide sequence: TGTGCCAGCAGCAAAGTGTCGACTAGCGGGGAGGGAGATACGCAGTATTTT. As protein: CASSKVSTSGEGDTQYF.

This clonotype was observed at least ten times. V and J are TRBV5-1 and TRBJ2-1, with 10 nucleotides matching TRBD1. The CDR3 loop spans 16 amino acids. With 4 bases clipped from V and 5 bases from J, the junction kept 9 bases outside the gene matches. Germline V gene lookup returns CDR1 SGHRS and CDR2 YFSETQ. CDR3 loop: CASSAIPGTGDNEQFF. In nucleotides, the CDR3 is TGCGCCAGCAGCGCGATACCCGGGACAGGGGACAATGAGCAGTTCTTC.

This clonotype was counted ten times or more. The chain recombines TRBV5-1 with TRBJ1-1; the D is unclear. Germline V CDR1 and CDR2: SGHRS, YFSETQ. The V gene lost 0 bases and the J gene lost 7 bases, with 10 bases spanning the gap. This CDR3 is 13 amino acids long. CDR3 sequence: CASSLAGGIEAFF. The CDR3, as DNA: TGCGCCAGCAGCTTGGCCGGAGGAATTGAAGCTTTCTTT. Filled out from reference TRBV5-1 and TRBJ1-1, the complete variable domain reads KAGVTQTPRYLIKTRGQQVTLSCSPISGHRSVSWYQQTPGQGLQFLFEYFSETQRNKGNFPGRFSGRQFSNSRSEMNVSTLELGDSALYLCASSLAGGIEAFFGQGTRLTVV.

The sample holds many counts of this clonotype. The chain uses TRBV5-5 and TRBJ1-2; the D is unclear. V shed 0 bases and J shed 2 bases, with 11 bases lying between them. Per the germline V gene, CDR1 is SGHKS and CDR2 is YYEKEE (reference sequence). The CDR3 sequence is 15 residues long. This chain's CDR3 is CASSLEQSPNYGYTF. The CDR3 DNA sequence: TGTGCCAGCAGCTTGGAACAGTCTCCAAACTATGGCTACACCTTC.

This clonotype has at least ten counts. J is TRBJ1-5 and V is TRBV7-8; 10 positions match TRBD1. The CDR3 is 17 residues long. The germline V gene has CDR1 SGHVS and CDR2 FQNEAQ. V lost 5 bases, J lost 1 base, and 8 bases stayed unmatched. CDR3 sequence (DNA): TGTGCCAGCAGCCGTACCGACAGGGGGCTCAGCAATCAGCCCCAGCATTTT. Encoded protein: CASSRTDRGLSNQPQHF.

This chain links TRBV6-1 with TRBJ2-3; no definite D call. Trimming took off 5 bases at V and 4 bases at J, with 10 bases between the two ends. Germline V CDR1 and CDR2: MNHNS, SASEGT. The CDR3 sequence is 13 residues long. CDR3 coding DNA: TGTGCCAGCAGTATACAGAACTCAGATACGCAGTATTTT. The encoded protein is CASSIQNSDTQYF.

This clonotype occurred many times. The chain links TRBV12-3 or TRBV12-4 to TRBJ1-1, with a tentative D call TRBD1 (5 bases). The V end was cut by 3 bases, the J end by 4 bases, with 12 bases between. The CDR3 spans 14 residues. The DNA for the CDR3 is TGTGCCAGCAGTTTTTTAGGGGCGGGCACTGAAGCTTTCTTT. This codes for CASSFLGAGTEAFF.

This clonotype has at least ten counts. V is TRBV5-1 and J is TRBJ2-2; maybe TRBD2 (6 bases). The CDR3 is 14 amino acids. V gave up 7 bases and J gave up 5 bases, with 15 bases separating them. The V gene's germline CDR1 is SGHRS and CDR2 YFSETQ. CDR3 DNA: TGCGCCAGCGGAGGAGGGTCAGGGACCGGGGAGCTGTTTTTT. Translating it yields CASGGGSGTGELFF.

There are many counts of this clonotype. J is TRBJ1-1 and V is TRBV3-1; D remains unclear. The CDR3 has 13 residues. V was cut by 3 bases and J by 1 base, with 6 bases left in between. Germline V gene data show CDR1 as LGHDT and CDR2 as YNNKEL (reference sequence). The CDR3 DNA is TGTGCCAGCAGCCAGGTGGGGAACACTGAAGCTTTCTTT. It is translated as CASSQVGNTEAFF. The full variable domain, in which reference TRBV3-1 and TRBJ1-1 provide the parts outside the CDR3, is DTAVSQTPKYLVTQMGNDKSIKCEQNLGHDTMYWYKQDSKKFLKIMFSYNNKELIINETVPNRFSPKSPDKAHLNLHINSLELGDSAVYFCASSQVGNTEAFFGQGTRLTVV.

V is TRBV5-1 and J is TRBJ1-1; TRBD1 matches at 7 bases. The CDR3 has 16 residues. Unmatched junction bases numbered 6, after V lost 0 bases and J lost 1 base. Germline V gives CDR1 SGHRS, CDR2 YFSETQ. The DNA for the CDR3 is TGCGCCAGCAGCTTGGGAAGACAGGGTCCGAACACTGAAGCTTTCTTT. Protein: CASSLGRQGPNTEAFF.

This clonotype showed up many times. The chain recombines TRBV12-3 or TRBV12-4 with TRBJ2-7; tentative D call: TRBD1 (5 bases). V lost 0 bases and J 7 bases, leaving 10 bases between the germline ends. CDR3 length: 13 amino acids. The CDR3 region has the DNA TGTGCCAGCAGTTTAGCGGCAGGGCGAGAGCAGTACTTC. It translates to CASSLAAGREQYF.